Each of the 20 T cell receptor beta chains below was sequenced from the same sample in a study of human T cells and chemical hapten exposure. The time point denotes: patch test 2, 6 weeks after DPC sensitization. Treatment of the sample: therapeutic diphenylcyclopropenone sensitization with weekly scalp DPC. TCRdb reprocessed the RACE reads via MiXCR and lists one record per CDR3 protein. This table has around 69,000 distinct CDR3 sequences, roughly 8.5% appearing once. The sequencing used whole blood, collected in connection with sensitization to the hapten diphenylcyclopropenone (DPC). The source of these receptors is a woman in her fifties or sixties with alopecia areata. Some clones in this sample may be carry-over from other donors' samples.

This clonotype has a handful of counts. The chain uses TRBV29-1 and TRBJ1-5; D not resolved. With 5 bases removed from V and 8 bases from J, the gap between germline ends came to 19 bases. Germline V gene sequence: CDR1 SQVTM, CDR2 ANQGSEA. The CDR3 extends over 14 amino acids. The CDR3 DNA follows: TGCAGCGTTACCAGACGTGACCCGGAAGAGCCCCAGCATTTT. It specifies CSVTRRDPEEPQHF.

This clonotype was found many times. The gene calls are TRBV20-1 and TRBJ2-3, with TRBD2 matching 7 bases. Trimming cost V 2 bases and J 1 base; bases outside gene matches: 3. The CDR3 runs to 14 residues. Looked up from germline, CDR1 is DFQATT and CDR2 is SNEGSKA (reference sequence). The CDR3 region has the DNA TGCAGTGCTAGACACGCGGGGGGCACAGATACGCAGTATTTT. Translation gives CSARHAGGTDTQYF.

The chain couples TRBV10-3 to TRBJ2-1; TRBD2 matches at 9 bases. Trimming took 0 bases from V and 10 from J; bases not matched to a gene: 13. The CDR3 spans 17 residues. The germline V gene has CDR1 ENHRY and CDR2 SYGVKD. The CDR3 reads CAISESTRVAGVEEQFF. The CDR3 nucleotides are TGTGCCATCAGTGAGTCGACTCGGGTAGCGGGAGTCGAGGAGCAGTTCTTC.

This rearrangement joins TRBV7-2 to TRBJ2-1; D is possibly TRBD1 or TRBD2 (6 bases each). The CDR3 has 15 residues. V was trimmed by 2 bases and J by 3 bases, leaving 11 bases between them. CDR1 and CDR2 from the germline V gene are SGHTA and FQGNSA. The CDR3 spells CASSLLQGLYNEQFF. Here the CDR3 DNA reads TGTGCCAGCAGCTTACTACAGGGACTCTACAATGAGCAGTTCTTC.

This clonotype was found many times. This rearrangement joins TRBV29-1 to TRBJ2-7, with 9 nucleotides matching TRBD1. V lost 6 bases to trimming and J lost 5 bases; unmatched junction nucleotides: 5. From germline, CDR1 is SQVTM and CDR2 ANQGSEA. This CDR3 is 12 amino acids long. The DNA of the CDR3 is TGCAGCGTAACCGGGACAGGGAACGAGCAGTACTTC. As protein: CSVTGTGNEQYF.

The rearrangement links TRBV3-1 to TRBJ1-1; possible D gene TRBD1, 5 bases. This CDR3 is built from 14 residues. V lost 1 base and J lost 10, with 16 bases in between. Germline CDR1 LGHDT, CDR2 YNNKEL (reference sequence). The CDR3 DNA reads TGTGCCAGCAGCCAAGGCAGGGCCACCCCGGGAGCTTTCTTT. This translates into CASSQGRATPGAFF.

V gene TRBV20-1 combines with J gene TRBJ2-5; perhaps TRBD1 as D (6 bases). V was pared by 6 bases and J by 2 bases, with 13 bases between. There are 13 residues in the CDR3. Germline CDR1 DFQATT, CDR2 SNEGSKA (reference sequence). The CDR3 protein is CSATRTAQETQYF. CDR3 bases: TGCAGTGCAACAAGGACAGCACAAGAGACCCAGTACTTC.

This chain joins TRBV12-3 or TRBV12-4 and TRBJ2-2; D is ambiguous. V was cut by 1 base and J by 3 bases, with 12 bases left in between. The CDR3 has 16 amino acids. In DNA form, the CDR3 reads TGTGCCAGCAGTTTAGTGGTCAGAACCTACACCGGGGAGCTGTTTTTT. It yields the protein CASSLVVRTYTGELFF.

This clonotype was recorded at least ten times. This rearrangement joins TRBV6-5 to TRBJ1-1; the D gene is possibly TRBD1 (5 bases). Per germline, CDR1 MNHEY and CDR2 SVGAGI. V was cut by 6 bases and J by 7 bases, with 18 bases left in between. The CDR3 is 14 residues long. The CDR3 reads CASSPWDGDSEAFF. DNA for the CDR3: TGTGCCAGCAGCCCCTGGGACGGAGATAGTGAAGCTTTCTTT.

The chain uses TRBV6-2 or TRBV6-3 and TRBJ1-4; no clear D. With 0 bases removed from V and 7 bases from J, the gap between germline ends came to 12 bases. Germline V gene lookup returns CDR1 MNHEY and CDR2 SVGEGT. The CDR3 sequence is 15 residues long. The CDR3, as DNA: TGTGCCAGCAGTTACTCCTTCACGGTTGGTGAAAAACTGTTTTTT. It encodes CASSYSFTVGEKLFF.

In this sample, this clonotype turned up many times. This chain connects TRBV11-2 to TRBJ1-1; D remains unclear. The CDR3 has 12 amino acids. Trimming stripped 5 bases from V and 5 bases from J, with 9 bases between. CDR1 and CDR2 (germline): SGHAT, FQNNGV. The CDR3 region has the DNA TGTGCCAGCAGCGTCCAGAGGACTGAAGCTTTCTTT. It yields the protein CASSVQRTEAFF.

This clonotype was seen only a few times. This chain uses TRBV2 with TRBJ2-4, with 11 bases lining up with TRBD2. The CDR3 loop spans 15 amino acids. Germline-derived CDR1 and CDR2 are SNHLY and FYNNEI. Unmatched junction bases numbered 2, after V lost 1 base and J lost 6 bases. CDR3 residues: CASSEGLAGTNIQYF. Written as DNA, the CDR3 is TGTGCCAGCAGTGAAGGACTAGCGGGAACAAACATTCAGTACTTC.

The V and J genes are TRBV29-1 and TRBJ2-3, with no clear D. The germline gives CDR1 SQVTM, CDR2 ANQGSEA. CDR3 length equals 12 residues. Trimming cost V 5 bases and J 1 base, with 7 bases left between them. Here the CDR3 reads CSVQRGTDTQYF. The CDR3 DNA is TGCAGCGTTCAGCGTGGCACAGATACGCAGTATTTT.

The chain joins TRBV3-1 to TRBJ1-1, with D unresolved. Trimming cost V 0 bases and J 5 bases, with 13 bases left between them. CDR1 is LGHDT, CDR2 YNNKEL, per germline (reference sequence). The CDR3 covers 15 residues. The CDR3 protein is CASSQDFRLGTEAFF. In DNA form, the CDR3 reads TGTGCCAGCAGCCAAGATTTTAGACTCGGAACTGAAGCTTTCTTT.

The chain has TRBV19 and TRBJ1-2; possible D gene TRBD1, 5 bases. The CDR3 is 16 residues long. V was clipped by 3 bases and J by 9 bases, with 23 bases between them. Germline CDR1 and CDR2: LNHDA and SQIVND (reference sequence). The CDR3 protein is CASSILKDTRSMRYTF. The CDR3 DNA is TGTGCCAGTAGTATCCTAAAGGACACCCGATCTATGCGCTACACCTTC.

At least ten counts were recorded for this clonotype. This chain links TRBV7-2 with TRBJ2-7, with a tentative D call TRBD2 (6 bases). Trimming left V 5 bases short and J 2 bases short, with 16 bases between. Germline CDR1 is SGHTA and CDR2 is FQGNSA. There are 15 residues in the CDR3. The CDR3 DNA reads as TGTGCCAGCAGCCCCCTCGCGGGACCTCCCTACGAGCAGTACTTC. It is translated as CASSPLAGPPYEQYF.

This clonotype came up a few times. The CDR3 nucleotides are TGCAGTGCTAGGGGGACGTGGGGGTCGGGAACTAATGAAAAACTGTTTTTT. This encodes CSARGTWGSGTNEKLFF. The chain has TRBV20-1 and TRBJ1-4; tentative D call: TRBD1 (5 bases). The ends were cut back, 3 bases at V and 1 base at J, with 18 bases in the middle. The CDR3 runs 17 residues. Germline lookup yields CDR1 DFQATT and CDR2 SNEGSKA (reference sequence).

This clonotype was observed at least ten times. This chain connects TRBV7-9 to TRBJ2-3; perhaps TRBD2 as D (5 bases). Trimming shortened V by 1 base and J by 2 bases, and 7 bases separated the two germline ends. Germline V gene data show CDR1 as SEHNR and CDR2 as FQNEAQ (reference sequence). This CDR3 is built from 14 residues. CDR3 protein: CASSLGGITDTQYF. In nucleotides, the CDR3 is TGTGCCAGCAGCTTAGGAGGGATCACAGATACGCAGTATTTT.

This rearrangement joins TRBV2 to TRBJ1-4, with D uncertain. Germline V gene data show CDR1 as SNHLY and CDR2 as FYNNEI. V was clipped by 10 bases and J by 7 bases, with 16 bases between them. The CDR3 extends over 13 amino acids. CDR3 nucleotides: TGTGCCATTGTCACGGGAAAAAGTGAAAAACTGTTTTTT. As protein: CAIVTGKSEKLFF. The whole variable domain, filled in from reference TRBV2 and TRBJ1-4, reads EPEVTQTPSHQVTQMGQEVILRCVPISNHLYFYWYRQILGQKVEFLVSFYNNEISEKSEIFDDQFSVERPDGSNFTLKIRSTKLEDSAMYFCAIVTGKSEKLFFGSGTQLSVL.

This clonotype was seen repeatedly, ten times or more. This chain links TRBV7-9 with TRBJ2-1; 7 nucleotides match TRBD2. CDR1 SEHNR and CDR2 FQNEAQ come from the germline V gene (reference sequence). This CDR3 contains 13 residues. After removal of 5 bases from V and 7 bases from J, the junction contained 5 bases not matched to a gene. CDR3 loop: CASSRGEGNEQFF. The CDR3 DNA is TGTGCCAGCAGCAGAGGGGAGGGGAATGAGCAGTTCTTC. Drawing the rest from reference TRBV7-9 and TRBJ2-1, the complete variable domain is DTGVSQNPRHKITKRGQNVTFRCDPISEHNRLYWYRQTLGQGPEFLTYFQNEAQLEKSRLLSDRFSAERPKGSFSTLEIQRTEQGDSAMYLCASSRGEGNEQFFGPGTRLTVL.